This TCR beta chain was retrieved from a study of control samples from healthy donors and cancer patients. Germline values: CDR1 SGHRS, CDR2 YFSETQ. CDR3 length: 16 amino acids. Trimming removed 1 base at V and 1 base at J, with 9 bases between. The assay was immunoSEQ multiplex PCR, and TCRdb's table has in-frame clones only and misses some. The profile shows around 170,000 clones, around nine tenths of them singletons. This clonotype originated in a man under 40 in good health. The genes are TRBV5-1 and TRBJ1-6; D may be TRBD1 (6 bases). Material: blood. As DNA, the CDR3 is TGCGCCAGCAGCTTGAGGGGGTGGTCCTATAATTCACCCCTCCACTTT. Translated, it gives CASSLRGWSYNSPLHF.